The rows below give T cell receptor beta chains drawn from one sample of a study of T cells expressing NK-cell markers. From its re-call of the 5' RACE reads, TCRdb lists each CDR3 protein once, without DNA. Recorded for this sample: some 460,000 distinct CDR3 sequences. The sample was blood T cells: a sorted CD56 or NKG2C T cell subset, CD4+ or CD8+ T cells, or bulk PBMC T cells (not recorded which). All receptors come from a woman aged 45-65 years in good health. CDR3s include the opening cysteine and the closing phenylalanine or tryptophan. The order of the fields is J gene, V gene, CDR3 protein.

j_gene: TRBJ2-1; v_gene: TRBV6-4; CDR3aa: CASSRSTVGDEQFF
j_gene: TRBJ2-5; v_gene: TRBV20-1; CDR3aa: CSARQGQGILAGVSETQYF
j_gene: TRBJ2-5; v_gene: TRBV11-2; CDR3aa: CASSSSGASGSTQETQYF
j_gene: TRBJ2-1; v_gene: TRBV9; CDR3aa: CASSVDQTGLGNEQFF
j_gene: TRBJ2-5; v_gene: TRBV20-1; CDR3aa: CSARQAGGGETQYF
j_gene: TRBJ2-7; v_gene: TRBV10-2; CDR3aa: CASSEPDKGNYEQYF
j_gene: TRBJ2-1; v_gene: TRBV14; CDR3aa: CASQPRGGVYNEQFF
j_gene: TRBJ2-3; v_gene: TRBV12-3/TRBV12-4; CDR3aa: CASSQPRGAQYF
j_gene: TRBJ1-2; v_gene: TRBV20-1; CDR3aa: CSASVGTGSGYTF
j_gene: TRBJ2-1; v_gene: TRBV24-1; CDR3aa: CATSEGGPLYEQFF
j_gene: TRBJ2-7; v_gene: TRBV30; CDR3aa: CAWSVAGFVPEQYF
j_gene: TRBJ2-1; v_gene: TRBV5-1; CDR3aa: CASSVGREPGAYNEQFF
j_gene: TRBJ1-2; v_gene: TRBV10-3; CDR3aa: CAISGHGQGKGYTF
j_gene: TRBJ2-5; v_gene: TRBV18; CDR3aa: CASSPPARRQLETQYF
j_gene: TRBJ2-6; v_gene: TRBV29-1; CDR3aa: CSVYGAPGGANVLTF
j_gene: TRBJ2-3; v_gene: TRBV19; CDR3aa: CASKDQSGFNTQYF
j_gene: TRBJ2-1; v_gene: TRBV12-3/TRBV12-4; CDR3aa: CASGGQGAVVSEQFF
j_gene: TRBJ2-1; v_gene: TRBV30; CDR3aa: CAWSASYNEQFF
j_gene: TRBJ2-2; v_gene: TRBV7-9; CDR3aa: CASSLALAGESGELFF
j_gene: TRBJ2-1; v_gene: TRBV30; CDR3aa: CAWKGPYNEQFF
j_gene: TRBJ1-2; v_gene: TRBV12-3/TRBV12-4; CDR3aa: CASGFRRGVGYGYTF
j_gene: TRBJ2-5; v_gene: TRBV12-3/TRBV12-4; CDR3aa: CASNASGRVRGGAQYF
j_gene: TRBJ2-1; v_gene: TRBV25-1; CDR3aa: CASRGEWRNEQFF
j_gene: TRBJ2-3; v_gene: TRBV3-1; CDR3aa: CASSLPLDRGGTDTQYF
j_gene: TRBJ2-3; v_gene: TRBV12-3/TRBV12-4; CDR3aa: CASSFASGIGPDTQYF
j_gene: TRBJ2-5; v_gene: TRBV6-5; CDR3aa: CASSSQGRGETQYF